These T cell receptor beta chains were read from a single sample in a study of cytomegalovirus exposure and HLA in healthy donors. TCRdb's copy holds only in-frame clones and misses some; the assay was immunoSEQ multiplex PCR. The sample comprises 150,000 to 200,000 clones, about 80% of which are singletons, and around 1% rests with the top ten. The material sequenced was PBMCs. The receptors here all came from a woman in her thirties or forties in good health and CMV-seronegative. The CDR3 runs from the conserved cysteine through the conserved F or W. A D gene is named only where the DNA matches it firmly. The listing skips clone size in some rows; elsewhere it reads once, few, many or a size class.

j_gene	d_gene	v_gene	len	abundance	CDR3aa	CDR3nt
TRBJ1-5	.	TRBV28	17	.	CASSLGTTVTSNQPQHF	TGTGCCAGCAGTTTAGGAACGACGGTGACAAGCAATCAGCCCCAGCATTTT
TRBJ2-1	TRBD1	TRBV28	15	.	CASSFGQGPYNEQFF	TGTGCCAGCAGCTTTGGACAGGGCCCCTATAATGAGCAGTTCTTC
TRBJ1-2	.	TRBV6-5	13	.	CASSPGQSGGYTF	TGTGCCAGCAGTCCCGGACAGTCGGGTGGCTACACCTTC
TRBJ1-1	.	TRBV7-2	14	.	CASSFGQGLTEAFF	TGTGCCAGCAGCTTCGGGCAGGGGCTCACTGAAGCTTTCTTT
TRBJ1-6	.	TRBV2	15	.	CASSELLQPNSPLHF	TGTGCCAGCAGTGAACTTTTACAGCCGAATTCACCCCTCCACTTT
TRBJ2-7	TRBD1	TRBV28	15	few	CASSPPGQGTYEQYF	TGTGCCAGCAGTCCCCCGGGACAGGGTACCTACGAGCAGTACTTC
TRBJ2-7	.	TRBV6-5	13	.	CASSYSEAYEQYF	TGTGCCAGCAGTTACTCGGAGGCCTACGAGCAGTACTTC
TRBJ2-3	.	TRBV30	13	.	CAWSSKRTDTQYF	TGTGCCTGGAGTTCAAAGCGCACAGATACGCAGTATTTT
TRBJ2-7	TRBD1	TRBV2	18	once	CASSQTGQGGLGQDEQYF	TGTGCCAGCAGTCAAACAGGACAGGGAGGCCTTGGACAGGACGAGCAGTACTTC
TRBJ1-5	.	TRBV15	16	.	CATSRPSGRGNQPQHF	TGTGCCACCAGCAGACCCTCAGGGAGGGGCAATCAGCCCCAGCATTTT
TRBJ1-5	TRBD1	TRBV6-1	14	once	CASIGRRGQGPQHF	TGTGCCAGCATAGGACGCAGGGGGCAAGGGCCCCAGCATTTT
TRBJ1-4	.	TRBV11-3	14	.	CASSLSATNEKLFF	TGTGCCAGCAGTTTGAGTGCAACTAATGAAAAACTGTTTTTT
TRBJ1-5	.	TRBV30	15	.	CAWSGSGYSNQPQHF	TGTGCCTGGAGTGGGTCAGGCTATAGCAATCAGCCCCAGCATTTT
TRBJ1-1	.	TRBV6-5	14	.	CASKNPGQNTEAFF	TGTGCCAGCAAAAATCCGGGACAGAACACTGAAGCTTTCTTT
TRBJ1-1	.	TRBV25-1	15	.	CASKAPQGMYTEAFF	TGTGCCAGCAAGGCCCCACAGGGAATGTACACTGAAGCTTTCTTT
TRBJ2-5	TRBD1	TRBV2	14	.	CASLGTGGGETQYF	TGTGCCAGCCTAGGGACAGGGGGCGGAGAGACCCAGTACTTC
TRBJ1-1	.	TRBV9	15	few	CASSRVAATNTEAFF	TGTGCCAGCAGCCGCGTAGCTGCTACGAACACTGAAGCTTTCTTT
TRBJ2-3	TRBD2	TRBV6-6	16	.	CASSYGLAGAKDTQYF	TGTGCCAGCAGTTACGGGCTAGCGGGAGCTAAGGATACGCAGTATTTT
TRBJ2-3	TRBD2	TRBV6-1	15	.	CASNPGTSSTDTQYF	TGTGCCAGCAACCCCGGGACTAGCAGCACAGATACGCAGTATTTT
TRBJ1-1	.	TRBV6-5	16	.	CASSYSLQGTGTEAFF	TGTGCCAGCAGTTACTCACTACAGGGAACGGGAACTGAAGCTTTCTTT
TRBJ2-1	TRBD2	TRBV18	16	.	CASSPPVTSGRDEQFF	TGTGCCAGCTCACCACCGGTCACTAGCGGGAGAGATGAGCAGTTCTTC
TRBJ2-3	.	TRBV4-1	15	.	CASSQQWREQDTQYF	TGCGCCAGCAGCCAACAGTGGAGGGAACAAGATACGCAGTATTTT
TRBJ2-7	.	TRBV9	16	.	CASSPSSRAHHNEQYF	TGTGCCAGCAGCCCTTCCTCCAGGGCCCATCACAACGAGCAGTACTTC
TRBJ1-2	TRBD1	TRBV6-5	15	.	CASRPGTGGVYGYTF	TGTGCCAGCAGACCCGGGACAGGGGGTGTCTATGGCTACACCTTC
TRBJ1-2	TRBD1	TRBV9	15	.	CASSVALGQGYGYTF	TGTGCCAGCAGCGTAGCCCTTGGACAGGGCTATGGCTACACCTTC
TRBJ2-2	TRBD2	TRBV5-1	14	.	CASLGTSDDGELFF	TGCGCCAGCTTGGGGACTAGCGACGACGGGGAGCTGTTTTTT
TRBJ2-7	TRBD2	TRBV5-6	14	.	CASSLLAGAYEQYF	TGTGCCAGCAGCTTACTAGCGGGAGCTTACGAGCAGTACTTC
TRBJ2-3	TRBD1	TRBV25-1	15	.	CASSPDRDSTDTQYF	TGTGCCAGCAGTCCTGACAGGGATAGCACAGATACGCAGTATTTT
TRBJ1-1	TRBD1	TRBV27	16	.	CASSSGVTGGRTEAFF	TGTGCCAGCAGTTCTGGAGTCACAGGGGGCAGGACTGAAGCTTTCTTT
TRBJ1-1	TRBD1	TRBV7-2	14	few	CASSLAGGGGRAFF	TGTGCCAGCAGCTTAGCTGGAGGGGGCGGTAGGGCTTTCTTT
TRBJ2-1	TRBD1	TRBV5-6	17	few	CASSKAKGTDIYNEQFF	TGTGCCAGCAGCAAAGCTAAAGGGACAGACATCTACAATGAGCAGTTCTTC
TRBJ1-2	.	TRBV30	12	.	CAWSLTVYGYTF	TGTGCCTGGAGCCTTACGGTCTATGGCTACACCTTC
TRBJ2-6	.	TRBV19	15	once	CASSRGGAGANVLTF	TGTGCCAGTAGTAGAGGAGGCGCTGGGGCCAACGTCCTGACTTTC
TRBJ2-3	.	TRBV5-1	15	.	CASSPEGKFTDTQYF	TGCGCCAGCAGCCCGGAGGGAAAGTTCACAGATACGCAGTATTTT
TRBJ2-1	TRBD2	TRBV9	16	few	CASSAGLAGARHEQFF	TGTGCCAGCAGCGCGGGACTAGCGGGAGCCAGGCATGAGCAGTTCTTC
TRBJ1-2	.	TRBV7-9	13	.	CASSPDTFYGYTF	TGTGCCAGCAGCCCCGACACCTTCTATGGCTACACCTTC
TRBJ2-2	.	TRBV5-1	16	.	CASSMSGPSNTGELFF	TGCGCCAGCAGCATGAGCGGGCCTTCGAACACCGGGGAGCTGTTTTTT
TRBJ2-3	.	TRBV9	15	.	CASSAPAGSTDTQYF	TGTGCCAGCAGCGCCCCCGCGGGTAGCACAGATACGCAGTATTTT
TRBJ2-5	TRBD2	TRBV6-6	12	.	CASSTGGGTQYF	TGTGCCAGCTCCACTGGGGGGGGGACCCAGTACTTC
TRBJ1-1	.	TRBV7-8	19	.	CASSLDFSWQGGVNTEAFF	TGTGCCAGCAGCTTAGATTTCTCGTGGCAGGGAGGAGTGAACACTGAAGCTTTCTTT
TRBJ2-1	.	TRBV7-3	17	.	CASSLYSGSSSYNEQFF	TGTGCCAGCAGCTTATATAGCGGATCTAGCTCCTACAATGAGCAGTTCTTC
TRBJ1-1	.	TRBV28	13	.	CASRRGGYTEAFF	TGTGCCAGCAGAAGGGGAGGGTACACTGAAGCTTTCTTT
TRBJ1-1	TRBD1	TRBV18	19	.	CASSKTGTYQNDGDTEAFF	TGTGCCAGCTCCAAGACAGGGACCTATCAAAATGACGGTGATACTGAAGCTTTCTTT